Listed below are T cell receptor beta chains from one sample, sequenced in a study of memory B cells and T cells in multiple sclerosis. Antigens for these TCRs are unknown. Data came from immunoSEQ multiplex PCR; TCRdb stores just in-frame clones and leaves some out. The repertoire holds some 48,000 clones, with almost 85% as singletons. The source material was PBMCs from blood kept in culture. Every receptor here comes from a human donor with multiple sclerosis. CDR3s leave out the opening cysteine and the closing phenylalanine or tryptophan. The listing skips clone size in some rows; elsewhere it reads once, few, many or a size class.

>TRBV19|TRBJ2-6|-
ASSYTSGANVLT
>TRBV13|TRBJ2-3|-
ASSLGEAQY
>TRBV14|TRBJ1-3|-
ASSQIDASGNTIY
>TRBV4-1|TRBJ1-5|once
ASSQDQRTGGEQPQH
>TRBV5-6|TRBJ2-5|few
ASSFPGTEETQY
>TRBV7-3|TRBJ2-2|-
ASSKSRDSTGELF
>TRBV28|TRBJ2-1|-
ASLTSGGASYNEQF
>TRBV7-6|TRBJ1-5|once
ASSLAGGSNQPQH
>TRBV19|TRBJ1-3|-
ASGTAGNTIY
>TRBV6-5|-|-
ASSPGFVYEQY
>TRBV7-2|TRBJ1-1|-
VKRRGTEAF
>TRBV19|TRBJ1-5|-
ASNKLTGVQPQH
>TRBV5-4|TRBJ1-2|-
ASKWVRGYGYT
>TRBV19|TRBJ1-5|-
ASSKQGFDQPQH
>TRBV30|TRBJ1-4|-
AWSDQTGVEKLF
>TRBV15|TRBJ1-5|-
ATSRDVLENQPQH
>TRBV2|TRBJ2-7|-
ASSEGRTYEQY
>TRBV19|TRBJ1-6|once
ASSRKGNPQNSSPLH
>TRBV6-4|TRBJ2-3|-
ASSRGSYGTDTQY
>TRBV5-1|TRBJ2-5|-
ASSSQGPNQETQY
>TRBV30|TRBJ1-4|-
ASNRGRHEKLF
>TRBV11-2|TRBJ1-2|few
ASSSSQGTNYGYT
>TRBV4-2|TRBJ1-1|-
ASSQAGVEAF
>TRBV7-8|TRBJ2-1|-
ASSLASGGYNEQF
>TRBV14|TRBJ1-2|-
ASSRNGVYGYT
>TRBV27|TRBJ2-7|once
ASSTGGYPRSSYEQY
>TRBV19|TRBJ2-7|medium-sized
ASSTQRSYEQY
>TRBV9|TRBJ1-1|-
ASSAPGQGLRNTEAF
>TRBV7-2|TRBJ1-1|-
ASSLAGVNTEAF
>TRBV19|TRBJ1-5|once
ASSIGPDRLNQPQH
>TRBV28|TRBJ1-2|-
ASSLTGGAWGYT
>TRBV19|TRBJ2-3|-
ASSKAVRVTDTQY
>TRBV2|TRBJ2-3|-
ASRSGSNTDTQY
>TRBV19|TRBJ1-2|-
ASQEQGNYGYT
>TRBV4-2|TRBJ1-2|-
ASRGQTGADGYT
>TRBV20-1|TRBJ1-2|-
SALGVTGYT
>TRBV6-4|TRBJ2-3|-
ASSEDWAHGTDTQY
>TRBV9|TRBJ1-2|-
ASSGGRGWGDPNYGYT
>TRBV7-8|TRBJ1-2|few
ASSFEGVYGYT
>TRBV5-1|TRBJ2-3|-
ASSLSNRPTDTQY
>TRBV2|TRBJ2-3|-
ASVPPLAGWTDTQY
>TRBV30|TRBJ2-7|-
AWSPRGLGEQY
>TRBV11-2|TRBJ1-2|-
ASKPGQGAMWYGYT
>TRBV5-1|TRBJ1-4|once
ASSPPNSGTGDEKLF
>TRBV4-2|TRBJ1-6|-
ASSPVSGVSSYNSPLH
>TRBV29-1|TRBJ1-2|once
RRVHTGGYYGYT
>TRBV4-2|TRBJ1-6|-
ASSARGGDNSPLH
>TRBV19|TRBJ1-5|-
ASSPGQGGYQPQH
>TRBV27|TRBJ2-5|few
ASGGTGPGWETQY
>TRBV30|TRBJ2-5|-
AWSVGTSGQETQY
>TRBV2|TRBJ1-5|once
ASRTAVGAQPQH
>TRBV6-1|TRBJ1-1|-
ASSSRGRDTEAF
>TRBV27|TRBJ2-7|-
ASSLSWPAYEQY
>TRBV11-3|TRBJ2-3|-
ASSLSRGAGAQY
>TRBV29-1|TRBJ2-3|-
SVEGGRASTDTQY